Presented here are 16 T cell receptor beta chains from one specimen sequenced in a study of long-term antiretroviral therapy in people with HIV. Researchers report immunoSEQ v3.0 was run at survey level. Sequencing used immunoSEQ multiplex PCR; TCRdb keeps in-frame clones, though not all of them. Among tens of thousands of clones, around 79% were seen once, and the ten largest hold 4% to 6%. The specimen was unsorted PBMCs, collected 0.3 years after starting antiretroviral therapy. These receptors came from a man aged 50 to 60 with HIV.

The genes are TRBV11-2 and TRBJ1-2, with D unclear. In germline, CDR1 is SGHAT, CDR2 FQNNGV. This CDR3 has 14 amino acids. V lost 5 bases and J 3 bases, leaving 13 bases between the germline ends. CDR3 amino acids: CASSPGQVHYGYTF. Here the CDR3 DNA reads TGTGCCAGCAGCCCGGGTCAGGTTCACTATGGCTACACCTTC.

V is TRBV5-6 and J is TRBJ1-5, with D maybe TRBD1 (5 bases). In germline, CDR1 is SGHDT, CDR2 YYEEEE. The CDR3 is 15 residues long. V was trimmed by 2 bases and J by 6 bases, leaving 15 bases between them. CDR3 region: CASSFYKAGSQPQHF. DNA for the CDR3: TGTGCCAGCAGCTTTTATAAGGCAGGGAGTCAGCCCCAGCATTTT. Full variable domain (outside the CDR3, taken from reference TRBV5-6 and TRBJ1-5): DAGVTQSPTHLIKTRGQQVTLRCSPKSGHDTVSWYQQALGQGPQFIFQYYEEEERQRGNFPDRFSGHQFPNYSSELNVNALLLGDSALYLCASSFYKAGSQPQHFGDGTRLSIL.

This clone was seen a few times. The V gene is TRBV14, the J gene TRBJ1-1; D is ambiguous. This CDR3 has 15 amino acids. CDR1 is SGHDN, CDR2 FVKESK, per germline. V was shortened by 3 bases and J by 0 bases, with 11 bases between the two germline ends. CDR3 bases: TGTGCCAGCAGCCATATTCCGGGGTTGAACACTGAAGCTTTCTTT. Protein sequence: CASSHIPGLNTEAFF.

The CDR3 protein is CASKGMMATGELFF. CDR3 in DNA: TGTGCCAGCAAAGGGATGATGGCCACCGGGGAGCTGTTTTTT. The chain has TRBV6-5 and TRBJ2-2, with no clear D. Trimming shortened V by 7 bases and J by 4 bases, and 13 bases separated the two germline ends. CDR1 is MNHEY and CDR2 is SVGAGI in the germline V gene. The CDR3 has 14 residues.

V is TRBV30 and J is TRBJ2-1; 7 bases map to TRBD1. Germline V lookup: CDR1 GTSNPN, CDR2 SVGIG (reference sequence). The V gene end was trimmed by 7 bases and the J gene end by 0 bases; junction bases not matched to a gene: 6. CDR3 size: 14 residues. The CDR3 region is CALLRQGSYNEQFF. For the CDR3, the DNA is TGTGCCTTACTCCGACAGGGCTCCTACAATGAGCAGTTCTTC.

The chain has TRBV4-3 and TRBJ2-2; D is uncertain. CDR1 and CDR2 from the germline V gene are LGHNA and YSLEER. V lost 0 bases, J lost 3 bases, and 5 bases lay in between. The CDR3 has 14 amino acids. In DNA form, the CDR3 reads TGCGCCAGCAGCCAAGATCGATACACCGGGGAGCTGTTTTTT. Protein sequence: CASSQDRYTGELFF.

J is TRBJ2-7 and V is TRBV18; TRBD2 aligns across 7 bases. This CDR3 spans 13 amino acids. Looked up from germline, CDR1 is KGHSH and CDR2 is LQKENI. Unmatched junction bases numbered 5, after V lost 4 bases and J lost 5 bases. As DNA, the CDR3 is TGTGCCAGCTCACGGGGGGGATCCAACGAGCAGTACTTC. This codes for CASSRGGSNEQYF.

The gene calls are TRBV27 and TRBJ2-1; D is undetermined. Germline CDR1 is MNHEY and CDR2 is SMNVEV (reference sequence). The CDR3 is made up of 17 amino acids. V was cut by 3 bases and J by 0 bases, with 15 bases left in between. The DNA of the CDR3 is TGTGCCAGCAGTTTCCTGAAGCCCACGAGCTCCTACAATGAGCAGTTCTTC. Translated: CASSFLKPTSSYNEQFF.

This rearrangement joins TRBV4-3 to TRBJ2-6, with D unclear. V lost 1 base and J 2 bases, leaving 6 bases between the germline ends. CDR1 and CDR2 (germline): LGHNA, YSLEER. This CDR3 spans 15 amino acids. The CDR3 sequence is CASSQVEAGANVLTF. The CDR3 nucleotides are TGCGCCAGCAGCCAAGTGGAAGCTGGGGCCAACGTCCTGACTTTC.

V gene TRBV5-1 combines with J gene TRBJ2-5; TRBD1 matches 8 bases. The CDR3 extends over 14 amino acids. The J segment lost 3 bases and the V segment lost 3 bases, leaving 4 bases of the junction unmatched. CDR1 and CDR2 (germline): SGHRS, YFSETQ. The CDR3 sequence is CASSSGQGEETQYF. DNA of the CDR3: TGCGCCAGCAGCTCCGGACAGGGAGAAGAGACCCAGTACTTC.

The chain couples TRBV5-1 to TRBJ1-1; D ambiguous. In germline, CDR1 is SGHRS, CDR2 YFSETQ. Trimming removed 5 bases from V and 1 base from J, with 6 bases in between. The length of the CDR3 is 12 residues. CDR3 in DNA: TGCGCCAGCAGTATAGGGAACACTGAAGCTTTCTTT. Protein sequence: CASSIGNTEAFF.

CDR3 residues: CASSQVGKGHSGNTIYF. The DNA of the CDR3 is TGCGCCAGCAGCCAAGTTGGAAAGGGGCACTCTGGAAACACCATATATTTT. The J gene is TRBJ1-3, the V gene TRBV4-1, with a possible D match to TRBD1 (5 bases). The ends were cut back, 1 base at V and 0 bases at J, with 13 bases in the middle. Germline V lookup: CDR1 MGHRA, CDR2 YSYEKL. This CDR3 has 17 residues.

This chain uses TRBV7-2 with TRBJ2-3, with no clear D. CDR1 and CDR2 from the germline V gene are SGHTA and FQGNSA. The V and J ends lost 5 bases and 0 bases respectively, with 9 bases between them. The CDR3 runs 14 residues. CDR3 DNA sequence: TGTGCCAGCAGCCTGGGTTACAGCACAGATACGCAGTATTTT. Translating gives CASSLGYSTDTQYF.

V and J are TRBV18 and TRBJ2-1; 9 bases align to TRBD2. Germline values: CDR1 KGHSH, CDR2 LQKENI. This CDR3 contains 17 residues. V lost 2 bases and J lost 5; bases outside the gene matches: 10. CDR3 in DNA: TGTGCCAGCTCACCAAGGGTAGCGGGAGTAAAACACAATGAGCAGTTCTTC. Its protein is CASSPRVAGVKHNEQFF.

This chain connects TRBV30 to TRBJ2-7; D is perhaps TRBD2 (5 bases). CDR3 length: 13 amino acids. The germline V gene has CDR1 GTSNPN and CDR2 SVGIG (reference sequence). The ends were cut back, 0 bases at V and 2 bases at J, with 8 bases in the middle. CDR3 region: CAWSVTGAYEQYF. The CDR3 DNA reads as TGTGCCTGGAGTGTGACCGGGGCCTACGAGCAGTACTTC.

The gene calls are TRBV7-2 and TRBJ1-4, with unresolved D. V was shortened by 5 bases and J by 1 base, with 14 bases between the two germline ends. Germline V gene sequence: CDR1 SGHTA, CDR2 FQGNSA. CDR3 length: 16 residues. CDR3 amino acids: CASSLSPAGTNEKLFF. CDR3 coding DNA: TGTGCCAGCAGCCTTAGTCCCGCAGGAACTAATGAAAAACTGTTTTTT. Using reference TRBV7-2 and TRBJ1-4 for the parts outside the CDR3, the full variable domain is GAGVSQSPSNKVTEKGKDVELRCDPISGHTALYWYRQSLGQGLEFLIYFQGNSAPDKSGLPSDRFSAERTGGSVSTLTIQRTQQEDSAVYLCASSLSPAGTNEKLFFGSGTQLSVL.